The entry below describes one TCR beta chain. Its cognate antigen is unknown. The germline V gene has CDR1 MNHNS and CDR2 SASEGT. Trimming removed 7 bases from V and 9 bases from J, with 13 bases in between. CDR3 length equals 13 residues. Data came from immunoSEQ multiplex PCR; TCRdb stores just in-frame clones and leaves some out. The sample holds approximately 56,000 clones, 85% to 90% seen once. The data were obtained in a study of OX40 agonist ivuxolimab in advanced cancers. Study-wide points: On average, CD8+ T cells had more expanded clones than CD4+.

This sample comprised CD4+ or CD8+ T cells sorted from blood, obtained in a trial of the OX40 agonist ivuxolimab. This clonotype was sampled from an adult with an advanced solid tumor such as melanoma, head and neck, liver or kidney cancer. This chain joins TRBV6-1 and TRBJ1-6; D not certain. CDR3 sequence (DNA): TGTGCCAGCATCACAGCGCCTAGTTCACCCCTCCACTTT. This encodes CASITAPSSPLHF.